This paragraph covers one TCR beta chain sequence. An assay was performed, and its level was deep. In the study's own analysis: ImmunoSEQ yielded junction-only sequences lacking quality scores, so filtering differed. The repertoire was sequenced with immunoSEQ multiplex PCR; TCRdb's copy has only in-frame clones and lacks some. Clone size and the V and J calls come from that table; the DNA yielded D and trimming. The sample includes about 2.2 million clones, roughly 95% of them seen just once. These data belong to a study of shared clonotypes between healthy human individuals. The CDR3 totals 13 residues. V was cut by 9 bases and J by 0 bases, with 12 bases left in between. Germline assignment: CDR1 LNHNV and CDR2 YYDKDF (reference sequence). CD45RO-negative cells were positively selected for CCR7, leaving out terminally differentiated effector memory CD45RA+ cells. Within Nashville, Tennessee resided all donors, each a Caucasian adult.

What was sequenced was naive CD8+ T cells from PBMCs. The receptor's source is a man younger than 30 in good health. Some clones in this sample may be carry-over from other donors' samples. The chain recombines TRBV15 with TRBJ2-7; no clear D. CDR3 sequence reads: CATQAGNSYEQYF. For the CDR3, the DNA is TGTGCCACTCAGGCAGGTAACTCCTACGAGCAGTACTTC.